What follows are 12 T cell receptor beta chains derived from one specimen sequenced in a study of blood T cell repertoires in COVID-19 (dated by TCRdb to about 2020). Library method: the immunoSEQ multiplex PCR assay. The table comes from immuneACCESS by way of TCRdb, which keeps in-frame sequences with V and J called. Part of the clones is missing from these tables; in studies checked, under half for an unresolved V gene and the rest for unknown reasons. The sample table contains 150,000 to 200,000 clones; only one count was recorded for under 80% of them. The ten largest clones take up around 17% of the sample. The sequenced material came from PBMCs or T cells enriched from blood (not recorded which). All receptors derive from a woman between 45 and 65 years old with acute COVID-19.

This chain links TRBV28 with TRBJ1-3; D is perhaps TRBD1 (6 bases). V was cut by 5 bases and J by 6 bases, with 14 bases left in between. The CDR3 runs to 14 residues. In germline, CDR1 is MDHEN, CDR2 SYDVKM. The CDR3 DNA reads TGTGCCAGCAGTCTAGGACAGCTACAAAACACCATATATTTT. It is translated as CASSLGQLQNTIYF.

The V and J genes are TRBV19 and TRBJ1-1; TRBD1 agrees at 8 bases. The trim removed 5 bases at V and 3 bases at J, leaving 8 bases unmatched. Germline CDR1 is LNHDA and CDR2 is SQIVND (reference sequence). This CDR3 contains 15 residues. This CDR3 is CASSSLTGGHTEAFF. The CDR3 DNA reads as TGTGCCAGTAGTTCCTTAACAGGGGGACACACTGAAGCTTTCTTT.

V gene TRBV30 combines with J gene TRBJ1-5; D may be TRBD1 (5 bases). CDR3 size: 14 residues. Germline loops: CDR1 GTSNPN, CDR2 SVGIG (reference sequence). V shed 4 bases and J shed 7 bases, with 17 bases lying between them. CDR3: CAWNGGEGHQPQHF. The CDR3 DNA is TGTGCCTGGAACGGGGGTGAGGGTCACCAGCCCCAGCATTTT.

This clone was counted many times. The chain links TRBV20-1 to TRBJ1-2; 10 bases line up with TRBD1. The CDR3 covers 12 residues. Germline V gene lookup returns CDR1 DFQATT and CDR2 SNEGSKA (reference sequence). V trimming: 3 bases; J trimming: 8 bases; junction bases outside the gene matches: 3. Here the CDR3 DNA reads TGCAGTGCTAGTGACAGGGGGCAAGGCTACACCTTC. This gives the protein CSASDRGQGYTF.

The chain recombines TRBV18 with TRBJ2-5; the D is unclear. Germline assignment: CDR1 KGHSH and CDR2 LQKENI. CDR3 size: 14 residues. The ends were cut back, 5 bases at V and 4 bases at J, with 14 bases in the middle. CDR3 bases: TGTGCCAGCTCATCTCTTGAGGTCATAGAGACCCAGTACTTC. Translating it yields CASSSLEVIETQYF.

This rearrangement joins TRBV7-9 to TRBJ1-2; unclear D gene. This CDR3 contains 12 residues. CDR1 SEHNR and CDR2 FQNEAQ come from the germline V gene (reference sequence). The germline V and J ends were trimmed by 5 bases and 7 bases, with 11 bases remaining between them. CDR3 amino acids: CASSPDSVGYTF. For the CDR3, the DNA is TGTGCCAGCAGCCCCGATTCGGTTGGCTACACCTTC.

This clone was seen once. The chain is built from TRBV18 and TRBJ2-2, with 8 positions matching TRBD1. Germline CDR1 is KGHSH and CDR2 is LQKENI. J gave up 7 bases and V 2 bases, and 6 bases lay outside the gene matches. CDR3 size: 15 residues. The CDR3 coding sequence is TGTGCCAGCTCACCAAGGACAGGGCTGATCGGGGAGCTGTTTTTT. It yields the protein CASSPRTGLIGELFF.

The chain recombines TRBV5-6 with TRBJ2-7; D may be TRBD1 (6 bases). The ends were cut back, 4 bases at V and 7 bases at J, with 15 bases in the middle. Germline V lookup: CDR1 SGHDT, CDR2 YYEEEE. This CDR3 has 13 amino acids. CDR3 in amino acids: CASSVDSPYEQYV. The CDR3 DNA reads TGTGCCAGCAGCGTGGACAGTCCTTATGAGCAGTACGTC.

The V and J genes are TRBV4-2 and TRBJ2-1; weak D call: TRBD2 (6 bases). The CDR3 is 16 residues long. V lost 0 bases to trimming and J lost 6 bases, with 15 bases between them. The germline V gene encodes CDR1 LGHNA and CDR2 YNFKEQ. CDR3 region: CASSQDGAGSINEQFF. The CDR3 DNA reads TGTGCCAGCAGCCAAGATGGGGCGGGGTCAATCAATGAGCAGTTCTTC.

The chain couples TRBV6-1 to TRBJ2-3; tentatively, D is TRBD1 (7 bases). Germline V gene lookup returns CDR1 MNHNS and CDR2 SASEGT. Trimming left V 4 bases short and J 1 base short, with 18 bases between. The CDR3 length is 17 residues. This CDR3 reads CASSGRGRDRGTDTQYF. In DNA form, the CDR3 reads TGTGCCAGCAGTGGGAGGGGGCGCGATCGGGGCACAGATACGCAGTATTTT.

The chain carries TRBV19 and TRBJ1-1, with 8 bases fitting TRBD1. The CDR3 has 14 residues. V gave up 7 bases and J gave up 5 bases; unmatched junction bases: 9. Looked up from germline, CDR1 is LNHDA and CDR2 is SQIVND (reference sequence). CDR3: CASNLQGAGTEAFF. In DNA form, the CDR3 reads TGTGCCAGTAATCTTCAGGGGGCGGGTACTGAAGCTTTCTTT.

This chain connects TRBV25-1 to TRBJ1-2; possibly TRBD1 for D (5 bases). This CDR3 region has 11 residues. Germline assignment: CDR1 MGHDK and CDR2 SYGVNS. DNA for the CDR3: TGTGCAGCGGGTAGGGGCGAGGGCTACACCTTC. Amino acid sequence: CAAGRGEGYTF.